This record concerns one T cell receptor (beta chain) sequence. The antigen is undetermined. This sample was included in a study of identical twins. General observations from the study: Cross-sectional statistical analysis was relied on for the conclusions, without the same donors being followed.

In TCRdb, the 5' RACE reads were re-called with MiXCR into one record per CDR3 protein. The data contain 600,000 to 800,000 distinct CDR3 sequences, approximately 22% of them seen just once; the ten biggest clones take up 4% to 5.5%. These sequences were also reported in another study, on T cells expressing NK-cell markers. That paper states: It was sorted CD3+CD56-NKG2C+, CD3+CD56+NKG2C- and CD3+CD56+NKG2C+ T cells that provided the TCR beta repertoires.

The TCR was taken from a young woman in good health. The sample taken for sequencing was PBMCs.

In nucleotides, the CDR3 is TGTGCCACCAGCATACCAATGGGACTAGCGTACAATGAGCAGTTCTTC. Protein: CATSIPMGLAYNEQFF. This chain uses TRBV15 with TRBJ2-1; 10 bases align to TRBD2. This CDR3 is 16 amino acids long. V lost 4 bases and J lost 4; bases outside the gene matches: 7. The germline V gene encodes CDR1 LNHNV and CDR2 YYDKDF (reference sequence).